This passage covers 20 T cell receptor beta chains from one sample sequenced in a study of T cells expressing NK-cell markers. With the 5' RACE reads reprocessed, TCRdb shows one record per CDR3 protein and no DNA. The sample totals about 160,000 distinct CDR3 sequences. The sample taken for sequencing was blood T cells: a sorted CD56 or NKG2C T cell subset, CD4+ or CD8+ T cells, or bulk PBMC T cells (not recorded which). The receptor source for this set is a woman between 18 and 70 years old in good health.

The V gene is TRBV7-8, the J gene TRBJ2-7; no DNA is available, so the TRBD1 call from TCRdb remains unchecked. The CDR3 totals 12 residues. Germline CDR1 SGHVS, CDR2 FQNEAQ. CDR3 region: CASSFGGREQYF. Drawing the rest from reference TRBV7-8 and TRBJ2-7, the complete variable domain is GAGVSQSPRYKVAKRGQDVALRCDPISGHVSLFWYQQALGQGPEFLTYFQNEAQLDKSGLPSDRFFAERPEGSVSTLKIQRTQQEDSAVYLCASSFGGREQYFGPGTRLTVT.

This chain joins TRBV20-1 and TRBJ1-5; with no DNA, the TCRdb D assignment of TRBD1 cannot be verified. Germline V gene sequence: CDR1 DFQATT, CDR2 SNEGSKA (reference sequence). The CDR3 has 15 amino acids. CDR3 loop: CSARDRASGDRPQHF.

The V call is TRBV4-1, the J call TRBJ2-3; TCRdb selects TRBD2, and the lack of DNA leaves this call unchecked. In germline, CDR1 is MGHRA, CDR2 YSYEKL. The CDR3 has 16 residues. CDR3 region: CASSQGVSGGIYAQYF.

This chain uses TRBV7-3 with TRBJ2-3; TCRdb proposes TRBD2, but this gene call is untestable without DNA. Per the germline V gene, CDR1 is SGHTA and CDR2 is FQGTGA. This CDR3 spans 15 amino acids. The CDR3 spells CASRPPGLRTDTQYF. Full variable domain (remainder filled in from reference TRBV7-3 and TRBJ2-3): GAGVSQTPSNKVTEKGKYVELRCDPISGHTALYWYRQSLGQGPEFLIYFQGTGAADDSGLPNDRFFAVRPEGSVSTLKIQRTERGDSAVYLCASRPPGLRTDTQYFGPGTRLTVL.

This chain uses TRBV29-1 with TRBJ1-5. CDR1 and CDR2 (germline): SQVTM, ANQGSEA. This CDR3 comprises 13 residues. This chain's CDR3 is CSVAQELNQPQHF.

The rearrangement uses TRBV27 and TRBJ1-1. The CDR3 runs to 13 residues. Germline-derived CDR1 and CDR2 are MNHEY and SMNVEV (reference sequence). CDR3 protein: CASGPIQGTEAFF.

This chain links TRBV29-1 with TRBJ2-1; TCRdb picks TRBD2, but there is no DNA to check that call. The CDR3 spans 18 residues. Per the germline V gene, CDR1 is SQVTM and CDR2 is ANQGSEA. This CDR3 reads CSVEGIASGASSYNEQFF.

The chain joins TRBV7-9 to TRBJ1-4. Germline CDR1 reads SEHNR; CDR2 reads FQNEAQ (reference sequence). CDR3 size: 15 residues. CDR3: CASSLKGVANEKLFF.

This chain's CDR3 is CASSLGTVNEQFF. The gene calls are TRBV5-1 and TRBJ2-1. Germline V gene sequence: CDR1 SGHRS, CDR2 YFSETQ. The CDR3 contains 13 residues.

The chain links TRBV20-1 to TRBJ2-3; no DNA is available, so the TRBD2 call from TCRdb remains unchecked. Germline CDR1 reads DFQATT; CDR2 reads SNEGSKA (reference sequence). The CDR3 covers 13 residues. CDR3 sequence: CSAHLSHTDTQYF.

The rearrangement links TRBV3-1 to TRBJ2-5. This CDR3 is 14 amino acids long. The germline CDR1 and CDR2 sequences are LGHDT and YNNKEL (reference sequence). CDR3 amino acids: CASSQLADQETQYF.

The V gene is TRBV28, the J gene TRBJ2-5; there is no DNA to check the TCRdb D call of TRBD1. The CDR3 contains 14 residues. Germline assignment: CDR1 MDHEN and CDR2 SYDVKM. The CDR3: CASSPGAFQETQYF.

The CDR3 protein is CASSSTTGNANEQFF. The chain joins TRBV25-1 to TRBJ2-1; the D call from TCRdb, TRBD1, cannot be confirmed without DNA. CDR3 length: 15 residues. CDR1 and CDR2 (germline): MGHDK, SYGVNS.

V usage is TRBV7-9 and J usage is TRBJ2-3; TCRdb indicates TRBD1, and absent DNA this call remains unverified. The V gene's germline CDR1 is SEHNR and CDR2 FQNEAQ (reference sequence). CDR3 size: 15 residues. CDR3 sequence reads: CASSLTGGNTDTQYF.

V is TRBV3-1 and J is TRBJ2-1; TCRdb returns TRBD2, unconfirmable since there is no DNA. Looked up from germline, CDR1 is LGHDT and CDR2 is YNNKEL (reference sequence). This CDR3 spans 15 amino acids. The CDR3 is CASSPDFVSGNEQFF.

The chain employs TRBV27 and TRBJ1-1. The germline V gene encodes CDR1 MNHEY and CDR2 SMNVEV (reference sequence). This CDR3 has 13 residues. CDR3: CASSSTMNTEAFF.

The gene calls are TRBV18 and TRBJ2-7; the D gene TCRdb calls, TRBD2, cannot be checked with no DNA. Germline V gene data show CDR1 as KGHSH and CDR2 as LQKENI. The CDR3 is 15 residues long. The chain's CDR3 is CASSQTAAGSYEQYF.

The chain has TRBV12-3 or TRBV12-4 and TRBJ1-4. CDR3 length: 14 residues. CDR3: CASSWSVTNEKLFF.

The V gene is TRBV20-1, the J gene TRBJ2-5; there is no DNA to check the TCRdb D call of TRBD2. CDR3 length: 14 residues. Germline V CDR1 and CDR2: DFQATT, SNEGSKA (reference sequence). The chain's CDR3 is CSGQRPPVAETQYF.

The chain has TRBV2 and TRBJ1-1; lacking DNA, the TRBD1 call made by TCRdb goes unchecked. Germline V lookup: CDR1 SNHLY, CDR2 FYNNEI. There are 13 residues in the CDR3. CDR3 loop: CASSPGLYTEAFF.